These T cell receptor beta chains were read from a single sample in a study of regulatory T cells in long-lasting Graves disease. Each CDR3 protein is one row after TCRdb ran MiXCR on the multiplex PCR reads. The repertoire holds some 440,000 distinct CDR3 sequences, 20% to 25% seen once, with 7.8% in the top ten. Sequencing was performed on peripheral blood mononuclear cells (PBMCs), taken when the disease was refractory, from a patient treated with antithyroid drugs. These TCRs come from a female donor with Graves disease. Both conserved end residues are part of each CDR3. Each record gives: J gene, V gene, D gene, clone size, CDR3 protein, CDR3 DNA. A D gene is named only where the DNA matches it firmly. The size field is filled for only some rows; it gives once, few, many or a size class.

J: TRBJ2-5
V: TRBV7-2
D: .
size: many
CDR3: CASSPNGAGQGTQYF
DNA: TGTGCCAGCAGCCCCAATGGGGCGGGACAAGGGACCCAGTACTTC

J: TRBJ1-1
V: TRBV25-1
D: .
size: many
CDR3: CASSDRRFSGRVDRRNLNTEAFF
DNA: TGTGCCAGCAGTGATAGGAGATTTAGTGGGCGTGTGGACCGCAGAAATTTGAACACTGAAGCTTTCTTT

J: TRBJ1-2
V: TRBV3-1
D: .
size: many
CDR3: CASSQRAVKYGYTF
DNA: TGTGCCAGCAGCCAAAGGGCAGTAAAATATGGCTACACCTTC

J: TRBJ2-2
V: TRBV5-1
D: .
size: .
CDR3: CASSLVGIMNTGELFF
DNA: TGCGCCAGCAGCTTGGTGGGCATAATGAACACCGGGGAGCTGTTTTTT

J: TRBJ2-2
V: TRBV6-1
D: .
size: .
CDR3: CAAGATANTGELFF
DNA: TGTGCCGCCGGGGCGACTGCGAACACCGGGGAGCTGTTTTTT

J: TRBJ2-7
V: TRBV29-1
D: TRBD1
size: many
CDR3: CSVRTGHEQYF
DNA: TGCAGCGTCCGGACAGGGCACGAGCAGTACTTC

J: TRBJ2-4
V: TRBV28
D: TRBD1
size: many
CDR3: CASRQSGTGNIQYF
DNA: TGTGCCAGCAGACAATCCGGGACAGGAAACATTCAGTACTTC

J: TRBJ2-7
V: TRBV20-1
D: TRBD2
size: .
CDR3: CSAVGTSGSLEQYF
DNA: TGCAGTGCTGTCGGGACTAGCGGGAGTCTCGAGCAGTACTTC

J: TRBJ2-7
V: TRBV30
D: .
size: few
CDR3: CAWSGKASYEQYF
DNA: TGTGCCTGGAGTGGTAAGGCTTCCTACGAGCAGTACTTC

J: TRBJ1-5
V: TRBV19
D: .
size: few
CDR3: CASNRGGSQPQHF
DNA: TGTGCCAGTAATAGAGGAGGTTCTCAGCCCCAGCATTTT

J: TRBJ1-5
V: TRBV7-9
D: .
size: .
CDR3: CASSLDSLHQPQHF
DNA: TGTGCCAGCAGCTTAGACAGCCTCCATCAGCCCCAGCATTTT

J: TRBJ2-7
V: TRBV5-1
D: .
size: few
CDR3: CASSLVSGEDYEQYF
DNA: TGCGCCAGCAGCTTGGTATCTGGGGAGGATTACGAGCAGTACTTC

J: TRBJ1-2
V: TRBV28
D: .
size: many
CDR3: CASIPTGRNYGYTF
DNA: TGTGCCAGCATCCCCACAGGGAGGAACTATGGCTACACCTTC

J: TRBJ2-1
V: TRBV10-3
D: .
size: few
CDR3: CAIREGHPYNEQFF
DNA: TGTGCCATCAGGGAGGGACACCCCTACAATGAGCAGTTCTTC

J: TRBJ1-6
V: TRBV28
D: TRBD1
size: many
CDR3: CASSGDRNYNSPLHF
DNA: TGTGCCAGCAGTGGGGACAGAAACTATAATTCACCCCTCCACTTT

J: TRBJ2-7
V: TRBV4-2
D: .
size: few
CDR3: CASSQLTVGEQYF
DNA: TGTGCCAGCAGCCAACTGACAGTCGGCGAGCAGTACTTC

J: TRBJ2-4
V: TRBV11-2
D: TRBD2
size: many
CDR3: CASSNPGTSGRAGGIQYF
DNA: TGTGCCAGCAGCAACCCCGGGACTAGCGGGAGGGCCGGAGGCATTCAGTACTTC

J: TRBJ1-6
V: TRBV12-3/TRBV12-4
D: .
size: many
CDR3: CASSLEQGSYNSPLHF
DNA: TGTGCCAGCAGTTTAGAACAGGGAAGCTATAATTCACCCCTCCACTTT

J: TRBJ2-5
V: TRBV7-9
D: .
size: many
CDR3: CASSLVEQLETQYF
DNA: TGTGCCAGCAGCTTAGTCGAACAGCTAGAGACCCAGTACTTC

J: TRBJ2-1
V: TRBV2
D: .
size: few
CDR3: CASTFRDRVDSYNEQFF
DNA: TGTGCCAGCACGTTTAGGGATCGAGTGGACTCCTACAATGAGCAGTTCTTC

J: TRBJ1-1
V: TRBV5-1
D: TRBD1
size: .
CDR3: CASSLKYRGTEAFF
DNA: TGCGCCAGCAGCCTAAAATACAGGGGCACTGAAGCTTTCTTT

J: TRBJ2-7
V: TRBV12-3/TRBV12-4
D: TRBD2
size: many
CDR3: CATGLAGGSRYEQYF
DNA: TGTGCCACAGGACTAGCGGGCGGGAGTCGCTACGAGCAGTACTTC

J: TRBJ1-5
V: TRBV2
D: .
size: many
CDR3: CASSELLQSNQPQHF
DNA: TGTGCCAGCAGTGAATTGCTACAGAGCAATCAGCCCCAGCATTTT

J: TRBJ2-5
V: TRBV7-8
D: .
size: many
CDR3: CASSLSGQQEETQYF
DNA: TGTGCCAGCAGCTTATCAGGACAGCAGGAAGAGACCCAGTACTTC

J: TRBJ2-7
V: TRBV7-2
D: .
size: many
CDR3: CASSIGVTEAFYEQYF
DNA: TGTGCCAGCAGTATCGGTGTGACAGAAGCCTTTTACGAGCAGTACTTC